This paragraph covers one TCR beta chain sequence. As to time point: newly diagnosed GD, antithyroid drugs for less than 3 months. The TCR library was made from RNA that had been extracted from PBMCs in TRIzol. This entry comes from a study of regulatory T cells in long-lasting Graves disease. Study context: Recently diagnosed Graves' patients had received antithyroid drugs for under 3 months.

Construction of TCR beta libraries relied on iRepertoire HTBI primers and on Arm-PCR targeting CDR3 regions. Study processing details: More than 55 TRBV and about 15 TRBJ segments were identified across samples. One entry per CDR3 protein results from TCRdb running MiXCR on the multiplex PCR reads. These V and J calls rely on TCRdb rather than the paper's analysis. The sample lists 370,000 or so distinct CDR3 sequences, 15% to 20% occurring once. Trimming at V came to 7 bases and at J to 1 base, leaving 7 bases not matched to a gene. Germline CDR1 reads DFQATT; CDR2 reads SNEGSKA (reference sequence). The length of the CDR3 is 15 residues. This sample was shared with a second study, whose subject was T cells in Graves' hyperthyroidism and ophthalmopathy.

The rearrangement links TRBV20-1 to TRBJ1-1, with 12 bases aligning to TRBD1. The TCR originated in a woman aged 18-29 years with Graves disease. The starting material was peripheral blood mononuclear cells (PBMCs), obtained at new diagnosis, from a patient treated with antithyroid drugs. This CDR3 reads CSVHRGQGANTEAFF. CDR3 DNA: TGCAGTGTCCACCGGGGACAGGGGGCGAACACTGAAGCTTTCTTT.